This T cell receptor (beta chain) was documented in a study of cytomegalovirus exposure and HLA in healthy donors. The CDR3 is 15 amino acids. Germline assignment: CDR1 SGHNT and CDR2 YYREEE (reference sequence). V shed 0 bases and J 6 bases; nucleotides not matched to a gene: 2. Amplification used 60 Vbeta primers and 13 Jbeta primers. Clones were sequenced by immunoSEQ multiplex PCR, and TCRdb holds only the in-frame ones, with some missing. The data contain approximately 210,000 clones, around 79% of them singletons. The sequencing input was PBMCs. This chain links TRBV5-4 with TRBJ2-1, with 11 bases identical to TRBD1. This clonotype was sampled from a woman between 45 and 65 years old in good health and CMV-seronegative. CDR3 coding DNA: TGTGCCAGCAGCTTGGGGGACAGGGGGACCAATGAGCAGTTCTTC. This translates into CASSLGDRGTNEQFF. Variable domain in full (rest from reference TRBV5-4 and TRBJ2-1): ETGVTQSPTHLIKTRGQQVTLRCSSQSGHNTVSWYQQALGQGPQFIFQYYREEENGRGNFPPRFSGLQFPNYSSELNVNALELDDSALYLCASSLGDRGTNEQFFGPGTRLTVL.